The 2 T cell receptor beta chains below all came from one sample that was sequenced in a study of blood T cell repertoires in COVID-19. Only in-frame clones appear in the TCRdb table, and some are missing; sequencing was by immunoSEQ multiplex PCR. The sample consists of around 55,000 clones, roughly 90% of them appearing once. Sample: peripheral blood. These receptors came from a man aged 55 to 69 with active COVID-19.

The chain links TRBV2 to TRBJ2-1; 9 nucleotides match TRBD2. Germline loops: CDR1 SNHLY, CDR2 FYNNEI. There are 16 residues in the CDR3. V was pared by 2 bases and J by 3 bases, with 5 bases of the junction left unmatched. CDR3 in amino acids: CASSESLAGFYNEQFF. CDR3 DNA sequence: TGTGCCAGCAGTGAATCCCTAGCGGGATTCTACAATGAGCAGTTCTTC. Based on the CDR3 plus reference TRBV2 and TRBJ2-1, the full variable domain is EPEVTQTPSHQVTQMGQEVILRCVPISNHLYFYWYRQILGQKVEFLVSFYNNEISEKSEIFDDQFSVERPDGSNFTLKIRSTKLEDSAMYFCASSESLAGFYNEQFFGPGTRLTVL.

This chain joins TRBV7-9 and TRBJ1-1; 9 bases match TRBD1. Trimming removed 5 bases from V and 1 base from J; junction bases left unmatched: 5. The CDR3 loop spans 15 amino acids. The V gene's germline CDR1 is SEHNR and CDR2 FQNEAQ (reference sequence). CDR3 protein: CASSPPTGGNTEAFF. The CDR3 coding sequence is TGTGCCAGCAGCCCGCCGACAGGGGGGAACACTGAAGCTTTCTTT.